These 9 T cell receptor beta chains came from one sample sequenced in a study of cytomegalovirus exposure and HLA in healthy donors. Use of 60 Vbeta and 13 Jbeta primers characterized the PCR. TCRdb's copy holds only in-frame clones and misses some; the assay was immunoSEQ multiplex PCR. Seen here are 270,000 or so clones, about 90% observed once, and the top ten hold 1.7%. The sequenced material came from PBMCs. Receptor source: a girl aged 2 to 9 in good health and CMV-seronegative.

The chain has TRBV7-2 and TRBJ2-1, with D perhaps matching TRBD2 (6 bases). Germline V gene sequence: CDR1 SGHTA, CDR2 FQGNSA. This CDR3 region has 12 residues. Trimming removed 5 bases at V and 9 bases at J, with 11 bases between. The CDR3: CASSRTNGEQFF. CDR3 nucleotide sequence: TGTGCCAGCAGCCGGACTAATGGTGAGCAGTTCTTC.

The genes are TRBV7-2 and TRBJ2-3, with 8 bases that match TRBD2. The J segment lost 4 bases and the V segment lost 1 base, leaving 7 bases of the junction unmatched. The CDR3 is 16 amino acids. Germline lookup yields CDR1 SGHTA and CDR2 FQGNSA. The CDR3 here is CASSLGPGLVADTQYF. The CDR3, as DNA: TGTGCCAGCAGCTTAGGTCCGGGACTAGTTGCAGATACGCAGTATTTT. The variable domain in full, with the rest retrieved from reference TRBV7-2 and TRBJ2-3, is GAGVSQSPSNKVTEKGKDVELRCDPISGHTALYWYRQSLGQGLEFLIYFQGNSAPDKSGLPSDRFSAERTGGSVSTLTIQRTQQEDSAVYLCASSLGPGLVADTQYFGPGTRLTVL.

The chain combines TRBV5-1 with TRBJ2-2, with a weak D call TRBD2 (5 bases). This CDR3 is built from 12 residues. Germline CDR1 reads SGHRS; CDR2 reads YFSETQ. The germline V and J ends were trimmed by 4 bases and 5 bases, with 6 bases remaining between them. DNA of the CDR3: TGCGCCAGCAGCCCGGGGACCGGGGAGCTGTTTTTT. As protein: CASSPGTGELFF.

This clone was counted only a few times. The J gene is TRBJ1-1, the V gene TRBV18, with 7 bases fitting TRBD1. Germline V gives CDR1 KGHSH, CDR2 LQKENI. CDR3 size: 13 residues. With 5 bases clipped from V and 9 bases from J, the junction kept 9 bases outside the gene matches. The CDR3 region is CASSTVKGAQAFF. The CDR3 DNA follows: TGTGCCAGCTCAACTGTCAAGGGGGCTCAAGCTTTCTTT.

This chain links TRBV27 with TRBJ1-5, with D possibly matching TRBD1 (5 bases). CDR3 length: 16 amino acids. Trimming removed 0 bases at V and 4 bases at J, with 13 bases between. The germline gives CDR1 MNHEY, CDR2 SMNVEV (reference sequence). CDR3 region: CASSLSWGETNQPQHF. The CDR3 nucleotides read TGTGCCAGCAGTTTATCGTGGGGGGAAACTAATCAGCCCCAGCATTTT.

This chain joins TRBV9 and TRBJ2-6; the D gene is possibly TRBD1 (5 bases). With 2 bases removed from V and 0 bases from J, the gap between germline ends came to 6 bases. The CDR3 loop spans 15 amino acids. The germline CDR1 and CDR2 sequences are SGDLS and YYNGEE. The CDR3 protein is CASSVDISGANVLTF. Here the CDR3 DNA reads TGTGCCAGCAGCGTGGACATCTCTGGGGCCAACGTCCTGACTTTC. The variable domain in full, with the rest retrieved from reference TRBV9 and TRBJ2-6, is DSGVTQTPKHLITATGQRVTLRCSPRSGDLSVYWYQQSLDQGLQFLIQYYNGEERAKGNILERFSAQQFPDLHSELNLSSLELGDSALYFCASSVDISGANVLTFGAGSRLTVL.

V and J are TRBV18 and TRBJ1-4; D uncertain. V lost 3 bases, J lost 0 bases, and 5 bases lay in between. The germline CDR1 and CDR2 sequences are KGHSH and LQKENI. This CDR3 region has 14 residues. Here the CDR3 DNA reads TGTGCCAGCTCACCCAGCGCAACTAATGAAAAACTGTTTTTT. As protein: CASSPSATNEKLFF.

The gene calls are TRBV5-1 and TRBJ2-7; 7 nucleotides match TRBD1. Germline V gene lookup returns CDR1 SGHRS and CDR2 YFSETQ. The length of the CDR3 is 15 residues. Unmatched junction bases numbered 10, after V lost 5 bases and J lost 2 bases. This CDR3 is CASRILGGPTYEQYF. In DNA, the CDR3 is TGCGCCAGCAGAATCTTAGGGGGCCCCACCTACGAGCAGTACTTC.

The chain links TRBV19 to TRBJ1-5; D might be TRBD1 (5 bases). The V end lost 3 bases, the J end lost 6 bases, and 12 bases lay between the germline ends. CDR1 is LNHDA and CDR2 is SQIVND in the germline V gene (reference sequence). This CDR3 spans 14 amino acids. CDR3 bases: TGTGCCAGTAGTATGCGGACACGGAGTCAGCCCCAGCATTTT. Translated: CASSMRTRSQPQHF.